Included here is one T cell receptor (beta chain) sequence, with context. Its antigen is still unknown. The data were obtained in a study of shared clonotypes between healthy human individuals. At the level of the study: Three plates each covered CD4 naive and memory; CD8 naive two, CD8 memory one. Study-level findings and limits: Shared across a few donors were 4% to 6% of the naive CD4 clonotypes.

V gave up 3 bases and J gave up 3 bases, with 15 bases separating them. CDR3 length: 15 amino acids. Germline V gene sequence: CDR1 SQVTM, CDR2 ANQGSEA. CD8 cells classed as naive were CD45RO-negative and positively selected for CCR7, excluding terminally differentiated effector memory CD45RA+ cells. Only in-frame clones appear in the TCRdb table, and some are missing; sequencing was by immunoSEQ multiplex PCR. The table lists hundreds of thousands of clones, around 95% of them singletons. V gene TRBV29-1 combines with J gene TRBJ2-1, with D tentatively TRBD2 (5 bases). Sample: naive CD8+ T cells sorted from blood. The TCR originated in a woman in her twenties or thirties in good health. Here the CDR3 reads CSVEGFSENYNEQFF. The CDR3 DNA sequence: TGCAGCGTTGAGGGGTTTAGCGAGAACTACAATGAGCAGTTCTTC.